The next 5 T cell receptor beta chains were all read from a single sample in a study of regulatory T cells in long-lasting Graves disease. According to the study, TCR beta libraries were built with iRepertoire HTBI primers and CDR3-region Arm-PCR. TCRdb itself ran the multiplex PCR reads through MiXCR, one entry per CDR3 protein. Of roughly 510,000 distinct CDR3 sequences in the sample, about 16% were seen once. This sample's time point: newly diagnosed GD, antithyroid drugs for less than 3 months. RNA isolated from PBMCs was used to make the TCR library. This sample was also put to use in a study of T cells in Graves' hyperthyroidism and ophthalmopathy.

Sample: peripheral blood mononuclear cells (PBMCs), taken at new diagnosis, from a patient treated with antithyroid drugs. All receptors derive from a man younger than 30 with Graves disease.

This clonotype was seen a few times. This rearrangement joins TRBV28 to TRBJ2-7, with 9 bases that match TRBD2. The CDR3 contains 16 residues. V was pared by 5 bases and J by 3 bases, with 11 bases of the junction left unmatched. Germline-derived CDR1 and CDR2 are MDHEN and SYDVKM. CDR3 nucleotide sequence: TGTGCCAGCAGTCCCCGTTTCTGGCGGGAGGGCTACGAGCAGTACTTC. This codes for CASSPRFWREGYEQYF.

In its sample, this clonotype was seen many times. As DNA, the CDR3 is TGTGCCAGCAGTGAACCCGGGATGGGCTCCTACGAGCAGTACTTC. It specifies CASSEPGMGSYEQYF. The genes are TRBV25-1 and TRBJ2-7; maybe TRBD2 (5 bases). Trimming left V 2 bases short and J 0 bases short, with 11 bases between. The CDR3 spans 15 residues. Germline assignment: CDR1 MGHDK and CDR2 SYGVNS.

The chain is built from TRBV2 and TRBJ2-2; D gene ambiguous. Germline V gene data show CDR1 as SNHLY and CDR2 as FYNNEI. There are 15 residues in the CDR3. V was shortened by 3 bases and J by 5 bases, with 13 bases between the two germline ends. The chain's CDR3 is CASSELRERTGELFF. DNA of the CDR3: TGTGCCAGCAGTGAGTTAAGGGAACGGACCGGGGAGCTGTTTTTT.

There are many counts of this clonotype. The chain links TRBV18 to TRBJ2-2, with 10 positions matching TRBD2. Per the germline V gene, CDR1 is KGHSH and CDR2 is LQKENI. The CDR3 is made up of 16 amino acids. V lost 3 bases and J lost 4; bases outside the gene matches: 5. This chain's CDR3 is CASSPTSGPLTGELFF. CDR3 nucleotide sequence: TGTGCCAGCTCACCGACTAGCGGGCCTCTCACCGGGGAGCTGTTTTTT. The whole variable domain, filled in from reference TRBV18 and TRBJ2-2, reads NAGVMQNPRHLVRRRGQEARLRCSPMKGHSHVYWYRQLPEEGLKFMVYLQKENIIDESGMPKERFSAEFPKEGPSILRIQQVVRGDSAAYFCASSPTSGPLTGELFFGEGSRLTVL.

This clonotype showed up just a few times. This chain connects TRBV28 to TRBJ2-7; TRBD2 agrees at 8 bases. V dropped 2 bases and J dropped 7; count of bases not matched to a gene: 10. The CDR3 totals 15 residues. CDR1 MDHEN and CDR2 SYDVKM come from the germline V gene. The CDR3 bases are TGTGCCAGCAGTTTAGAGGTAGCGGGAAAACGGGAGCAGTACTTC. It encodes CASSLEVAGKREQYF. The full variable domain, its missing parts supplied by reference TRBV28 and TRBJ2-7, is DVKVTQSSRYLVKRTGEKVFLECVQDMDHENMFWYRQDPGLGLRLIYFSYDVKMKEKGDIPEGYSVSREKKERFSLILESASTNQTSMYLCASSLEVAGKREQYFGPGTRLTVT.